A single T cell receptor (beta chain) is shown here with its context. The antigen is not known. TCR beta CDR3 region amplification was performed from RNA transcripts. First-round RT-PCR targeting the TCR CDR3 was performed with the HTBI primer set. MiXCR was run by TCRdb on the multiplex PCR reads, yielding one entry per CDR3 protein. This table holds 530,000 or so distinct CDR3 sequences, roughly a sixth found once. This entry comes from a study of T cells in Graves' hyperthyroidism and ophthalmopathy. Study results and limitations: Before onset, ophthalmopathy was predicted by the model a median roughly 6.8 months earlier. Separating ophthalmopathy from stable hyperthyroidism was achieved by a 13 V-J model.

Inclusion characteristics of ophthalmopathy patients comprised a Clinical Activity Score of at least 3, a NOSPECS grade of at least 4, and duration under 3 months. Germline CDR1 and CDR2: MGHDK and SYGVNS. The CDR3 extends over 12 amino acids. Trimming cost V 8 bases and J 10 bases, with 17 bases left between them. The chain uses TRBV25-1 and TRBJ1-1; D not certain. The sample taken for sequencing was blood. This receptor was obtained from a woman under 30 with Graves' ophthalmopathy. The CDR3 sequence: CASLRPPSGAFF. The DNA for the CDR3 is TGTGCCAGCCTGAGGCCTCCTTCCGGAGCTTTCTTT. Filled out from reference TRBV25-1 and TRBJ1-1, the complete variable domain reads EADIYQTPRYLVIGTGKKITLECSQTMGHDKMYWYQQDPGMELHLIHYSYGVNSTEKGDLSSESTVSRIRTEHFPLTLESARPSHTSQYLCASLRPPSGAFFGQGTRLTVV.